These T cell receptor beta chains were read from a single sample in a study of shared T cell receptors in the human thymus. Profiling relied on immunoSEQ multiplex PCR, and the TCRdb table lists in-frame clones only, not all of them. Of some 400,000 clones in the sample, more than 85% were seen once. Sequenced material: thymocytes. All receptors derive from a human donor. Both conserved end residues are part of each CDR3. A D gene is named only where the DNA matches it firmly. Some rows have no size entry. The others give once, few or many, or a class for an expanded clone.

TRBJ1-5 | TRBV28 | . | TRBD1 | 14 | TGTGCCAGCAGTCCCGGACAGGGGGGTCAGCCCCAGCATTTT | CASSPGQGGQPQHF
TRBJ1-5 | TRBV5-8 | . | TRBD1 | 17 | TGTGCCAGCAGCTTAGTGGACAGGGGTTCCAGCAATCAGCCCCAGCATTTT | CASSLVDRGSSNQPQHF
TRBJ2-3 | TRBV5-1 | . | TRBD2 | 16 | TGCGCCAGCAGCTTGGAGGTAGCGGGAGTGTCTGATACGCAGTATTTT | CASSLEVAGVSDTQYF
TRBJ1-5 | TRBV10-1 | . | . | 14 | TGCGCCAGCAGTTCAGGGACCGCCGGTCAGCCCCAGCATTTT | CASSSGTAGQPQHF
TRBJ2-1 | TRBV7-2 | once | . | 11 | TGTGCCAGCCGGGCGGGGTTAGTGCAGTTCTTC | CASRAGLVQFF
TRBJ1-2 | TRBV28 | . | . | 12 | TGTGCCAGCAGAAGTCGGCAGTGTGGCTACACCTTC | CASRSRQCGYTF
TRBJ2-1 | TRBV7-3 | . | TRBD2 | 18 | TGTGCCAGCAGCTTAAATGGGGAGGGAGCGAACGTCGACAATGAGCAGTTCTTC | CASSLNGEGANVDNEQFF
TRBJ1-4 | TRBV29-1 | . | TRBD1 | 13 | TGCAGCGCTAGGACAGGGGTAAATGAAAAACTGTTTTTT | CSARTGVNEKLFF
TRBJ2-7 | TRBV27 | . | . | 17 | TGTGCCAGCAGACGGCGGTACGAGGGGCGCAGCTCCTACGAGCAGTACTTC | CASRRRYEGRSSYEQYF
TRBJ2-1 | TRBV7-8 | . | TRBD1 | 15 | TGTGCCAGCAGCTTATTCGACAGGGTGGGCAATGAGCAGTTCTTC | CASSLFDRVGNEQFF
TRBJ2-7 | TRBV28 | . | . | 12 | TGTGCCAGCAGTGGCCGGGAGAACGAGCAGTACTTC | CASSGRENEQYF
TRBJ1-1 | TRBV28 | . | . | 17 | TGTGCCAGCAGCCCCATGGGGGGGCGAGAGGTGAACACTGAAGCTTTCTTT | CASSPMGGREVNTEAFF
TRBJ2-7 | TRBV5-6 | . | TRBD2 | 17 | TGTGCCAGCAGCTCCCCCGGACTAGCGGGAGCGTTGAACGAGCAGTACTTC | CASSSPGLAGALNEQYF
TRBJ2-7 | TRBV5-8 | . | TRBD2 | 15 | TGTGCCAGCAGCTTGCCCGAGGGAGGGTCCTACGAGCAGTACTTC | CASSLPEGGSYEQYF
TRBJ2-7 | TRBV2 | . | . | 15 | TGTGCCAGCAGTGAACGCCACGCAATGTCGCGCGAGCAGTACTTC | CASSERHAMSREQYF
TRBJ1-2 | TRBV19 | . | . | 17 | TGTGCCAGTAGATCTGAAAAGGCCGCGGGAGGTAACTATGGCTACACCTTC | CASRSEKAAGGNYGYTF
TRBJ2-7 | TRBV27 | . | . | 15 | TGTGCCAGCAGTTCCCCCTACATGAATGCCTACGAGCAGTACTTC | CASSSPYMNAYEQYF
TRBJ2-3 | TRBV14 | . | . | 15 | TGTGCCAGCAGCCAAGACGGGGACCCCACAGATACGCAGTATTTT | CASSQDGDPTDTQYF
TRBJ2-1 | TRBV7-9 | . | . | 15 | TGTGCCAGCAGCTTTGTGTGGGGGATCCCCAATGAGCAGTTCTTC | CASSFVWGIPNEQFF
TRBJ2-7 | TRBV18 | . | . | 12 | TGTGCCAGCTCACCTATCCCCTACGAGCAGTACTTC | CASSPIPYEQYF
TRBJ2-7 | TRBV10-1 | . | . | 15 | TGCGCCAGCAGTGATCGGGGCGAGAGCTCCTACGAGCAGTACTTC | CASSDRGESSYEQYF
TRBJ1-4 | TRBV5-4 | . | . | 14 | TGTGCCAGCAGCCAAATCGGGGGAGGTGAAAAACTGTTTTTT | CASSQIGGGEKLFF
TRBJ2-7 | TRBV7-2 | . | TRBD1 | 16 | TGTGCCAGCAGCCCATCGCCGGGACAGGGACTTTTCGAGCAGTACTTC | CASSPSPGQGLFEQYF
TRBJ2-3 | TRBV27 | . | . | 15 | TGTGCCAGCAGTTTATCGTTTCTGTACACAGATACGCAGTATTTT | CASSLSFLYTDTQYF
TRBJ1-5 | TRBV28 | . | . | 14 | TGTGCCAGCAGTTATGGGGGGCGAAGCCAGCCCCAGCATTTT | CASSYGGRSQPQHF
TRBJ2-1 | TRBV5-1 | . | TRBD2 | 19 | TGCGCCAGCAGCCCTACTAGCGGGAGGGCCATTCCCCCGGGTTGGGAGCAGTTCTTC | CASSPTSGRAIPPGWEQFF